A single sample gave rise to the 18 T cell receptor beta chains below, sequenced in a study of T cell repertoires in cytomegalovirus infection. From the reads, TCRdb called clonotypes with MiXCR, one entry per CDR3 protein. The table includes fewer than 30,000 distinct CDR3 sequences, 19% detected once. These receptors have no identified antigens. The sequences come from CD8+ T cells from cultured PBMCs, collected from culture after CMV antigen stimulation. The origin of the receptors is a human donor in good health (CMV status not recorded). Some clones in this sample may be carry-over from other donors' samples.

As regards this clonotype: With a much larger clone just one base away, this may be a read error. This chain links TRBV6-1 with TRBJ2-1, with D uncertain. The CDR3 extends over 12 amino acids. V lost 5 bases and J lost 9, with 11 bases in between. CDR1 and CDR2 (germline): MNHNS, SASEGT. CDR3 coding DNA: TGTGCCAGCAGTAACCTTGGGCTTGAGCAGTTCTTC. Its translation is CASSNLGLEQFF.

This clonotype was seen ten or more times. V is TRBV7-8 and J is TRBJ2-7; 11 bases line up with TRBD2. Trimming cost V 1 base and J 3 bases; bases outside gene matches: 8. CDR1 and CDR2 (germline): SGHVS, FQNEAQ. This CDR3 region has 17 residues. The CDR3 spells CASSLVVAGGNIYEQYF. The DNA of the CDR3 is TGTGCCAGCAGCTTAGTAGTAGCGGGAGGGAACATCTACGAGCAGTACTTC.

This clonotype appeared once. DNA for the CDR3: TGTGCCAGCAGCAATTCAGGATCCGGGGCCAACGTCCTGACTTTC. It specifies CASSNSGSGANVLTF. This chain connects TRBV6-1 to TRBJ2-6; D remains ambiguous. Germline CDR1 MNHNS, CDR2 SASEGT. This CDR3 spans 15 amino acids. The germline V and J ends were trimmed by 6 bases and 4 bases, with 13 bases remaining between them.

This clonotype was counted many times. The chain links TRBV28 to TRBJ2-5, with 7 bases that match TRBD2. The CDR3 has 15 residues. After removal of 4 bases from V and 4 bases from J, the junction contained 9 bases not matched to a gene. The V gene's germline CDR1 is MDHEN and CDR2 SYDVKM. The CDR3 spells CASSSLAGVRETQYF. Written as DNA, the CDR3 is TGTGCCAGCAGTTCCCTCGCGGGGGTGCGAGAGACCCAGTACTTC.

The sample holds a few counts of this clonotype. The chain is built from TRBV29-1 and TRBJ2-7, with 7 nucleotides matching TRBD1. The CDR3 runs to 15 residues. With V trimmed by 0 bases and J by 5 bases, 10 bases remained unmatched. Per the germline V gene, CDR1 is SQVTM and CDR2 is ANQGSEA. CDR3 sequence: CSVEDSQGLINEQYF. CDR3 nucleotides: TGCAGCGTTGAAGATTCACAGGGGCTTATCAACGAGCAGTACTTC.

The chain joins TRBV7-9 to TRBJ1-4, with D possibly TRBD1 on 5 matching bases. The germline gives CDR1 SEHNR, CDR2 FQNEAQ (reference sequence). V gave up 4 bases and J gave up 8 bases, with 14 bases separating them. There are 14 residues in the CDR3. CDR3 in DNA: TGTGCCAGCAGCTCGAAGGGGCTAGGGGAAAAACTGTTTTTT. As protein: CASSSKGLGEKLFF.

This clonotype was seen only a few times. V and J are TRBV6-2 or TRBV6-3 and TRBJ2-5; 9 bases align to TRBD1. CDR3 length: 15 amino acids. CDR1 and CDR2 (germline): MNHEY, SVGEGT. With 7 bases clipped from V and 0 bases from J, the junction kept 6 bases outside the gene matches. The CDR3 DNA sequence: TGTGCCAGCACCCCGACAGGGGGATACCAAGAGACCCAGTACTTC. It specifies CASTPTGGYQETQYF.

This clonotype was seen a handful of times. The V and J genes are TRBV7-6 and TRBJ2-7; D uncertain. Germline assignment: CDR1 SGHVS and CDR2 FNYEAQ. The CDR3 has 13 residues. V was clipped by 3 bases and J by 3 bases, with 9 bases between them. The CDR3 coding sequence is TGTGCCAGCAGCTTTGGGATCGGCTACGAGCAGTACTTC. The encoded protein is CASSFGIGYEQYF.

Many counts were recorded for this clonotype. The V gene is TRBV7-2, the J gene TRBJ1-4, with D perhaps matching TRBD1 (6 bases). The CDR3 runs 16 residues. V gave up 4 bases and J gave up 4 bases, with 16 bases separating them. Germline V gene sequence: CDR1 SGHTA, CDR2 FQGNSA. CDR3 bases: TGTGCCAGCAGCTCCACCTGGGGGCTGAGTAATGAAAAACTGTTTTTT. It yields the protein CASSSTWGLSNEKLFF.

V usage is TRBV28 and J usage is TRBJ2-7; TRBD2 matches at 8 bases. V shed 8 bases, J shed 4 bases, and the junction held 13 bases outside the gene matches. CDR3 size: 15 residues. Germline CDR1 reads MDHEN; CDR2 reads SYDVKM. CDR3 DNA: TGTGCCAGCCTCCCCCGGGGGGGTGGCCCGTACGAGCAGTACTTC. It codes for CASLPRGGGPYEQYF.

V and J are TRBV11-2 and TRBJ1-1, with D perhaps matching TRBD1 (5 bases). CDR1 and CDR2 from the germline V gene are SGHAT and FQNNGV. The V end was cut by 3 bases, the J end by 3 bases, with 17 bases between. The CDR3 is made up of 16 amino acids. The CDR3 loop reads CASSFLGGGRDTEAFF. As DNA, the CDR3 is TGTGCCAGCAGCTTCCTTGGGGGGGGTAGGGACACTGAAGCTTTCTTT.

The CDR3 protein is CASSQGEASYNEQFF. Written as DNA, the CDR3 is TGTGCCAGCAGCCAAGGGGAGGCATCCTACAATGAGCAGTTCTTC. This chain links TRBV16 with TRBJ2-1; tentatively, D is TRBD2 (6 bases). This CDR3 has 15 residues. V lost 2 bases and J 1 base, leaving 9 bases between the germline ends. Germline CDR1 is KGHSY and CDR2 is FQNENV. Together with reference TRBV16 and TRBJ2-1, the CDR3 gives the full variable domain: GEEVAQTPKHLVRGEGQKAKLYCAPIKGHSYVFWYQQVLKNEFKFLISFQNENVFDETGMPKERFSAKCLPNSPCSLEIQATKLEDSAVYFCASSQGEASYNEQFFGPGTRLTVL.

This clonotype showed up many times. For the CDR3, the DNA is TGTGCCAGCAGCCCCCTCGAGGGGGTATGGGCCCAGTACTTC. Protein: CASSPLEGVWAQYF. The V call is TRBV7-2, the J call TRBJ2-5, with D perhaps TRBD1 (6 bases). Per the germline V gene, CDR1 is SGHTA and CDR2 is FQGNSA. With 5 bases removed from V and 9 bases from J, the gap between germline ends came to 19 bases. The CDR3 runs 14 residues.

Note on this clonotype: Germline is not matched at one junction end, which may reflect a read error. The V call is TRBV7-2, the J call TRBJ2-1; TRBD2 matches 11 bases. This CDR3 spans 18 amino acids. CDR1 is SGHTA and CDR2 is FQGNSA in the germline V gene. The CDR3, as DNA: TGTGTCAGCAGCTTAGACCCCCGGGCTAGCGGGGGGTTCAATGAGCAGTTCTTC. Translation gives CVSSLDPRASGGFNEQFF.

This clonotype came up a few times. The V and J genes are TRBV6-8 and TRBJ2-7, with 10 nucleotides matching TRBD2. J gave up 7 bases and V 0 bases, and 9 bases lay outside the gene matches. From germline, CDR1 is MNHGY and CDR2 SAAAGT. The CDR3 length is 16 residues. The CDR3 here is CASSYSSLAGVWEQYF. DNA of the CDR3: TGTGCCAGCAGTTACTCGAGCCTAGCGGGAGTGTGGGAGCAGTACTTC.

This clonotype was seen a few times. The chain recombines TRBV27 with TRBJ2-7; 8 bases map to TRBD2. CDR1 is MNHEY and CDR2 is SMNVEV in the germline V gene (reference sequence). The CDR3 is made up of 16 amino acids. With V trimmed by 9 bases and J by 7 bases, 20 bases remained unmatched. CDR3 loop: CASGDGGGPQVREQYF. The CDR3 region has the DNA TGTGCCAGTGGGGATGGCGGGGGGCCCCAGGTGAGGGAGCAGTACTTC.

This clonotype came up a few times. CDR3 sequence (DNA): TGTGCCAGCAGTGAGGTGACTAGCGGGGGGACCCCTGAAAAACTGTTTTTT. As protein: CASSEVTSGGTPEKLFF. The chain has TRBV2 and TRBJ1-4; possible D gene TRBD1, 5 bases. V shed 3 bases and J shed 7 bases, with 21 bases lying between them. Germline loops: CDR1 SNHLY, CDR2 FYNNEI. The CDR3 extends over 17 amino acids.

This clonotype was detected once. The V gene is TRBV6-2 or TRBV6-3, the J gene TRBJ2-1; TRBD1 aligns across 9 bases. Trimming at V came to 3 bases and at J to 10 bases, leaving 13 bases not matched to a gene. This CDR3 contains 16 residues. In germline, CDR1 is MNHEY, CDR2 SVGEGT. The CDR3 nucleotides are TGTGCCAGCAGTTATAATAGGGGACAGGGAACAGTCGAGCAGTTCTTC. Protein product: CASSYNRGQGTVEQFF.